Presented here are 16 T cell receptor beta chains from one specimen sequenced in a study of a mutant IDH1 vaccine in newly diagnosed glioma. Which antigens these TCRs recognize remains unknown. The assay was immunoSEQ multiplex PCR, and TCRdb's table has in-frame clones only and misses some. The sample includes 110,000 or so clones, under 90% of them seen just once. Time point described: week 11, during vaccination. It was 300 ug of mutant IDH1 20-mer peptide that made up each vaccine dose, given with topical imiquimod. The sample consisted of PBMCs, taken from a glioma patient whose treatment included an IDH1 peptide vaccine. These receptors came from a woman aged 45-59 years with glioma.

V is TRBV4-1 and J is TRBJ2-1; 13 bases agree with TRBD2. J lost 4 bases, V lost 5 bases, and 2 bases had no gene match. Germline-derived CDR1 and CDR2 are MGHRA and YSYEKL. This CDR3 is built from 15 residues. Here the CDR3 DNA reads TGCGCCAGCAGCTCGGGACTAGCGGGATACAATGAGCAGTTCTTC. It specifies CASSSGLAGYNEQFF.

The chain couples TRBV5-1 to TRBJ2-1; D not certain. Germline V gene sequence: CDR1 SGHRS, CDR2 YFSETQ. V lost 5 bases, J lost 2 bases, and 17 bases lay in between. This CDR3 spans 16 amino acids. CDR3 residues: CASSRGSGVAYNEQFF. CDR3 DNA sequence: TGCGCCAGCAGTCGTGGTTCTGGGGTAGCCTACAATGAGCAGTTCTTC. Together with reference TRBV5-1 and TRBJ2-1, the CDR3 gives the full variable domain: KAGVTQTPRYLIKTRGQQVTLSCSPISGHRSVSWYQQTPGQGLQFLFEYFSETQRNKGNFPGRFSGRQFSNSRSEMNVSTLELGDSALYLCASSRGSGVAYNEQFFGPGTRLTVL.

The chain has TRBV6-5 and TRBJ1-4; TRBD1 is a possible D gene (5 bases). The germline gives CDR1 MNHEY, CDR2 SVGAGI. V was clipped by 4 bases and J by 5 bases, with 17 bases between them. The CDR3 sequence is 16 residues long. CDR3 DNA sequence: TGTGCCAGCAGTTCCTCAGGGTCCCGTAGAAATGAAAAACTGTTTTTT. It yields the protein CASSSSGSRRNEKLFF.

This chain uses TRBV6-6 with TRBJ2-2, with 8 bases identical to TRBD1. The germline V gene has CDR1 MNHNY and CDR2 SVGAGI (reference sequence). Trimming at V came to 5 bases and at J to 6 bases, leaving 8 bases not matched to a gene. This CDR3 region has 15 residues. Here the CDR3 DNA reads TGTGCCAGCAGTCTGACAGGGGATGAAGCCGGGGAGCTGTTTTTT. Residues: CASSLTGDEAGELFF.

The gene calls are TRBV6-5 and TRBJ2-5, with 8 bases lining up with TRBD2. This CDR3 has 15 residues. V dropped 2 bases and J dropped 2; count of bases not matched to a gene: 4. Germline CDR1 and CDR2: MNHEY and SVGAGI. For the CDR3, the DNA is TGTGCCAGCAGTTACGGGGCGGGAGGACAAGAGACCCAGTACTTC. Translated: CASSYGAGGQETQYF.

The V gene is TRBV11-2, the J gene TRBJ2-5; the D gene could be TRBD1 or TRBD2 (5 bases each). The V end was cut by 6 bases, the J end by 3 bases, with 5 bases between. This CDR3 region has 11 residues. The germline gives CDR1 SGHAT, CDR2 FQNNGV. CDR3 amino acids: CASRGEETQYF. CDR3 in DNA: TGTGCCAGCAGGGGGGAAGAGACCCAGTACTTC.

This chain uses TRBV7-9 with TRBJ2-2, with 8 bases identical to TRBD1. In germline, CDR1 is SEHNR, CDR2 FQNEAQ (reference sequence). The CDR3 has 16 residues. V gave up 2 bases and J gave up 6 bases; unmatched junction bases: 8. The CDR3 is CASSLSGGEGSGELFF. The CDR3 nucleotides read TGTGCCAGCAGCTTATCAGGGGGCGAGGGATCCGGGGAGCTGTTTTTT.

This clone was counted a single time. The J gene is TRBJ2-1, the V gene TRBV5-1; D may be TRBD1 (5 bases). Per germline, CDR1 SGHRS and CDR2 YFSETQ. The CDR3 spans 16 residues. V was clipped by 0 bases and J by 0 bases, with 10 bases between them. The CDR3 DNA reads as TGCGCCAGCAGCTTGGACTGGGGCAGCTCCTACAATGAGCAGTTCTTC. Its translation is CASSLDWGSSYNEQFF.

CDR3 DNA sequence: TGTGCCAGCAGCCCCGGGTGGGACATCGCCTACGAGCAGTACTTC. Translated, it gives CASSPGWDIAYEQYF. This chain uses TRBV11-2 with TRBJ2-7; TRBD1 is a possible D gene (6 bases). The germline CDR1 and CDR2 sequences are SGHAT and FQNNGV. The V and J ends lost 5 bases and 2 bases respectively, with 16 bases between them. CDR3 size: 15 residues.

Here the CDR3 DNA reads TGTGCCAGCAGCACCCCTCCCGGGGGCGAATACGAGCAGTACTTC. Amino acids: CASSTPPGGEYEQYF. The chain couples TRBV28 to TRBJ2-7, with D perhaps given as TRBD1 or TRBD2 (6 bases each). The CDR3 covers 15 residues. Germline-derived CDR1 and CDR2 are MDHEN and SYDVKM. V shed 6 bases and J shed 4 bases, with 19 bases lying between them.

This clone was detected once. CDR3 nucleotide sequence: TGTGCCAGCAGCAGGTGTGGAGGAGACGGGCCCTACGAGCAGTACTTC. Residues: CASSRCGGDGPYEQYF. V is TRBV21-1 and J is TRBJ2-7; the D call TRBD2 from the table was never checked on the DNA. TRBV21-1 constitutes a pseudogene. This CDR3 region has 16 residues.

The chain joins TRBV6-4 to TRBJ2-1; D is unresolved. The germline V gene encodes CDR1 MRHNA and CDR2 SNTAGT. The CDR3 runs to 12 residues. Trimming removed 0 bases from V and 8 bases from J, with 5 bases in between. The DNA for the CDR3 is TGTGCCAGCAGTGACTCGGTCCATGAGCAGTTCTTC. Amino acid sequence: CASSDSVHEQFF.

The V gene is TRBV2, the J gene TRBJ2-1, with D perhaps TRBD1 or TRBD2 (5 bases each). Germline values: CDR1 SNHLY, CDR2 FYNNEI. CDR3 size: 13 residues. V dropped 10 bases and J dropped 0 bases, with 10 bases sitting between them. The CDR3 is CAKRGRSYNEQFF. In DNA form, the CDR3 reads TGTGCCAAGAGGGGCCGCTCCTACAATGAGCAGTTCTTC.

The chain couples TRBV19 to TRBJ1-2; 7 bases align to TRBD1. Germline CDR1 and CDR2: LNHDA and SQIVND (reference sequence). V gave up 5 bases and J gave up 3 bases; unmatched junction bases: 9. This CDR3 spans 15 amino acids. This CDR3 is CASSPRGTDYYGYTF. In nucleotides, the CDR3 is TGTGCCAGTAGTCCCCGGGGGACAGACTACTATGGCTACACCTTC. The whole variable domain, remainder taken from reference TRBV19 and TRBJ1-2, is DGGITQSPKYLFRKEGQNVTLSCEQNLNHDAMYWYRQDPGQGLRLIYYSQIVNDFQKGDIAEGYSVSREKKESFPLTVTSAQKNPTAFYLCASSPRGTDYYGYTFGSGTRLTVV.

The chain has TRBV11-2 and TRBJ2-5; D is perhaps TRBD2 (6 bases). Germline CDR1 is SGHAT and CDR2 is FQNNGV. This CDR3 contains 15 residues. The V gene lost 2 bases and the J gene lost 4 bases, with 14 bases spanning the gap. Here the CDR3 reads CASSLWQWGGETQYF. CDR3 bases: TGTGCCAGCAGCTTATGGCAGTGGGGAGGAGAGACCCAGTACTTC.

This rearrangement joins TRBV7-9 to TRBJ2-7, with 8 bases fitting TRBD1. The V and J ends lost 0 bases and 7 bases, in that order; junction bases with no gene match: 2. Germline V gene data show CDR1 as SEHNR and CDR2 as FQNEAQ (reference sequence). This CDR3 comprises 13 residues. CDR3 in DNA: TGTGCCAGCAGCTTAGCGGGGACAGGAGAGCAGTACTTC. As protein: CASSLAGTGEQYF. The full variable domain, in which reference TRBV7-9 and TRBJ2-7 provide the parts outside the CDR3, is DTGVSQNPRHKITKRGQNVTFRCDPISEHNRLYWYRQTLGQGPEFLTYFQNEAQLEKSRLLSDRFSAERPKGSFSTLEIQRTEQGDSAMYLCASSLAGTGEQYFGPGTRLTVT.